The text below deals with one T cell receptor beta chain. The data originate from a study of blood T cells in healthy people across ages. A J-beta primer mix and a sample-barcoded 5' primer were used in a second PCR of roughly 7 to 12 cycles. TCRdb ran MiXCR on the 5' RACE reads and lists one entry per CDR3 protein. The sample gives some 880,000 distinct CDR3 sequences, around 36% of which show up once; 10% to 15% is in the top ten. The sample comprised blood. The sequence derives from a man between 18 and 35 years old in good health.

The CDR3 region has the DNA TGCAGTCTGAGGGACCGGGCACTTCAGCTGTTTTTT. Translating gives CSLRDRALQLFF. The chain is built from TRBV20-1 and TRBJ2-2; possibly TRBD1 or TRBD2 for D (5 bases each). Germline-derived CDR1 and CDR2 are DFQATT and SNEGSKA (reference sequence). This CDR3 region has 12 residues. V lost 8 bases and J 12 bases, leaving 19 bases between the germline ends.